This T cell receptor beta chain was captured in a study of blood T cell repertoires in COVID-19. Losses at the gene ends were 3 bases for V and 1 base for J; bases not matched to a gene: 5. The CDR3 length is 15 residues. In germline, CDR1 is SEHNR, CDR2 FQNEAQ (reference sequence). Under the authors' procedure: Amplification from reference gene primers served as the basis for estimated nucleated cell counts. TCRdb keeps only in-frame clones here, not all; method: immunoSEQ multiplex PCR. That table gives V, J and clone size, and the DNA gave D and trimming. This sample carries 200,000 to 250,000 clones, around 80% of them seen once, and the ten largest clones take around 7.8%.

The clonotype was recovered from an elderly woman with COVID-19, enrolled during active disease. The chain combines TRBV7-9 with TRBJ2-7; 8 nucleotides line up with TRBD1. Sample: peripheral blood. The CDR3: CASSLYDRGSYEQYF. The CDR3 DNA is TGTGCCAGCAGCTTGTATGACAGGGGATCCTACGAGCAGTACTTC.